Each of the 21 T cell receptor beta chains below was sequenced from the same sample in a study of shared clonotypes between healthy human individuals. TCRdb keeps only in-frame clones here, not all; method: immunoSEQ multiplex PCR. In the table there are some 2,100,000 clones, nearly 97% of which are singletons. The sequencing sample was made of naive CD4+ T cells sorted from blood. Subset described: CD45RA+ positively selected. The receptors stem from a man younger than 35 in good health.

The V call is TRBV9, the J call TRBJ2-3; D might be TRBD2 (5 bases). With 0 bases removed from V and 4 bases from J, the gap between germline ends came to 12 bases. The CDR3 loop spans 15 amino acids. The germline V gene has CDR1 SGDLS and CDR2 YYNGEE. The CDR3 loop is CASSVATSLPDTQYF. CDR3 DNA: TGTGCCAGCAGCGTAGCCACTAGTCTCCCAGATACGCAGTATTTT.

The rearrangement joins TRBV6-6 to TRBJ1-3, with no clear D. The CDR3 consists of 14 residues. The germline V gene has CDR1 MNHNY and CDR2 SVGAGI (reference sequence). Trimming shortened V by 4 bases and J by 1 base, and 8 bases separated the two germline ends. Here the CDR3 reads CASSSQQSGNTIYF. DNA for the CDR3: TGTGCCAGCAGTTCACAGCAATCTGGAAACACCATATATTTT.

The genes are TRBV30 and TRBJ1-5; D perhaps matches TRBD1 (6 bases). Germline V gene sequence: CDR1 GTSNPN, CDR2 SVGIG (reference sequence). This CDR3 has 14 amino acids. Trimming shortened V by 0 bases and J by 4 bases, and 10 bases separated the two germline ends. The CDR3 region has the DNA TGTGCCTGGAGTGTACAAACAGGGAATCAGCCCCAGCATTTT. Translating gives CAWSVQTGNQPQHF.

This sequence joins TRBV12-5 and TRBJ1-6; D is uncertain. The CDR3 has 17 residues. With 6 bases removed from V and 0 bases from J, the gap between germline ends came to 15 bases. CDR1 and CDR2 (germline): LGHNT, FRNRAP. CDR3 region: CASGTLYTSSYNSPLHF. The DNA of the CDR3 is TGTGCTAGTGGGACCCTCTACACGAGCTCCTATAATTCACCCCTCCACTTT.

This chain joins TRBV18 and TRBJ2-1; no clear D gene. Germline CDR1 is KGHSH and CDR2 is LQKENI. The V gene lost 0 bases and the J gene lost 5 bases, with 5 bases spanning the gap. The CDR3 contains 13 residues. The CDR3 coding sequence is TGTGCCAGCTCACCACCTAACAACAATGAGCAGTTCTTC. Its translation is CASSPPNNNEQFF.

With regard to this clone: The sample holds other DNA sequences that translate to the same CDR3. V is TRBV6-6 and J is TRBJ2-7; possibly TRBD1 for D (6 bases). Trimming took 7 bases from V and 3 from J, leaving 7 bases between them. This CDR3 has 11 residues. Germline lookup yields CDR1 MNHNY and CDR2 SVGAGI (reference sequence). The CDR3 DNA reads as TGTGCCAGCACACAGGGCTACGAGCAGTACTTC. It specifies CASTQGYEQYF.

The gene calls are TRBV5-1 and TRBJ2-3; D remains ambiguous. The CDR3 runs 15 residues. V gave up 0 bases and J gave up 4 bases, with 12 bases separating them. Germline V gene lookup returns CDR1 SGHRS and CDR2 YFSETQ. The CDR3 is CASSLATGVADTQYF. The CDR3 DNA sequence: TGCGCCAGCAGCTTGGCCACTGGGGTGGCAGATACGCAGTATTTT.

CDR3 sequence: CASSLGGGQKQYF. The CDR3 nucleotides are TGTGCCAGCAGCTTAGGGGGGGGTCAGAAGCAGTATTTT. The chain is built from TRBV11-3 and TRBJ2-3, with 7 nucleotides matching TRBD2. Germline V lookup: CDR1 SGHNT, CDR2 YENEEA. The CDR3 loop spans 13 amino acids. J was trimmed by 11 bases and V by 1 base; bases with no gene match: 6.

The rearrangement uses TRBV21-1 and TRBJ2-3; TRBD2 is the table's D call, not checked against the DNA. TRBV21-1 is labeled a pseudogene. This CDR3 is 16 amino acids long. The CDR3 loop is CASSTFSGREKDTQYF. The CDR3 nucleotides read TGTGCCAGCAGCACCTTTAGCGGGAGGGAGAAAGATACGCAGTATTTT.

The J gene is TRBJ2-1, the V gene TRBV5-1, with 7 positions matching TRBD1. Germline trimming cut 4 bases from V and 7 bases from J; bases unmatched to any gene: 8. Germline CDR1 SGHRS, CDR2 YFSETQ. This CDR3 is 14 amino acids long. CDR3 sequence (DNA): TGCGCCAGCAGCCCCGACAGGGTTAGTAATGAGCAGTTCTTC. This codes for CASSPDRVSNEQFF.

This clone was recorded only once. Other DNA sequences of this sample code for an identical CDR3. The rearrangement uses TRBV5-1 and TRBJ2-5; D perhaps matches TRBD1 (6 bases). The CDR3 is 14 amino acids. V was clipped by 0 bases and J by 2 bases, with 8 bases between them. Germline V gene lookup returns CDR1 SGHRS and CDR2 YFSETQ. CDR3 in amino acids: CASSLGTAQETQYF. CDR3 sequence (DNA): TGCGCCAGCAGCTTGGGGACAGCACAAGAGACCCAGTACTTC.

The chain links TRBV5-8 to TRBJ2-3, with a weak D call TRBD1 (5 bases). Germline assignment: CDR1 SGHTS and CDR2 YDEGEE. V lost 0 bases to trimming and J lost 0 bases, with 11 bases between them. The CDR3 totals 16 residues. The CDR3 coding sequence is TGTGCCAGCAGCTTGGGAAGGACACCTAGCACAGATACGCAGTATTTT. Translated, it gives CASSLGRTPSTDTQYF.

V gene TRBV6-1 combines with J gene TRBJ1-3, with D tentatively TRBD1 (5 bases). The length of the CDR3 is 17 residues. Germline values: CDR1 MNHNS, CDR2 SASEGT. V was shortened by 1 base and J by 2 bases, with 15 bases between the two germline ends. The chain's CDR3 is CASSEGFRQLTGNTIYF. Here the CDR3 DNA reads TGTGCCAGCAGTGAAGGATTTCGACAGCTAACTGGAAACACCATATATTTT.

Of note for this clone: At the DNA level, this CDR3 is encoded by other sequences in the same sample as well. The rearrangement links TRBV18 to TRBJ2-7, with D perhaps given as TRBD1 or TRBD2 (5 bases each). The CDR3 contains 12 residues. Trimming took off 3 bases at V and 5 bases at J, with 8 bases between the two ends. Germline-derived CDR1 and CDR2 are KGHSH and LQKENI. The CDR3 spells CASSPRGDEQYF. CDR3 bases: TGTGCCAGCTCACCCCGGGGCGACGAGCAGTACTTC.

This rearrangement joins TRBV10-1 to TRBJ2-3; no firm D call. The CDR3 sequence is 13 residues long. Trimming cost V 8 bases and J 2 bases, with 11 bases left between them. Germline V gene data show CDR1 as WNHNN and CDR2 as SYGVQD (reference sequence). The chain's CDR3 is CASASGNTDTQYF. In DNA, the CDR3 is TGCGCCAGCGCCTCTGGCAACACAGATACGCAGTATTTT.

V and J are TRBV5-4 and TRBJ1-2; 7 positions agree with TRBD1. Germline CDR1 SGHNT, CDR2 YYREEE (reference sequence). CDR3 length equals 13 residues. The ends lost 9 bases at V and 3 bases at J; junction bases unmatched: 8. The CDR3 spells CAISRDSYYGYTF. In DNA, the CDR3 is TGTGCCATAAGCCGGGACAGCTACTATGGCTACACCTTC.

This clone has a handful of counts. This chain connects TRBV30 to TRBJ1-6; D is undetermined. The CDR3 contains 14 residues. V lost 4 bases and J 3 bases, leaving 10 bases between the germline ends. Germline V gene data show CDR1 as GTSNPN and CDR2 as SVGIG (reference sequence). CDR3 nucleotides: TGTGCCTGGACCTCGGATCTCTATAATTCACCCCTCCACTTT. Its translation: CAWTSDLYNSPLHF.

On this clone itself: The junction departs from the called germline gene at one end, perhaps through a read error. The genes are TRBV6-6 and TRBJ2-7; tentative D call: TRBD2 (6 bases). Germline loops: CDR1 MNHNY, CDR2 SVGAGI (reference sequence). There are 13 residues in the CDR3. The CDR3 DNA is TGTGCCAGCAGTTATTCCGGGACTTATCCCCCATCCTTC. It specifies CASSYSGTYPPSF.

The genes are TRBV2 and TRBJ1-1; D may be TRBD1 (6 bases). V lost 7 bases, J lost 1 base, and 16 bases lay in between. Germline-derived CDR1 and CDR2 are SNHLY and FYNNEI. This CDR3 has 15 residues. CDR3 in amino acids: CASKTRGGANTEAFF. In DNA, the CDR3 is TGTGCCAGCAAGACGAGGGGGGGTGCGAACACTGAAGCTTTCTTT.

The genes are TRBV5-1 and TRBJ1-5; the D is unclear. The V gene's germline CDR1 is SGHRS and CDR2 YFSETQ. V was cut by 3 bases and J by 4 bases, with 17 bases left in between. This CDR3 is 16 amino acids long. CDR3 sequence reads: CASSSCRVLKNQPQHF. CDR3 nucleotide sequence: TGCGCCAGCAGCTCCTGCCGGGTGCTCAAGAATCAGCCCCAGCATTTT.

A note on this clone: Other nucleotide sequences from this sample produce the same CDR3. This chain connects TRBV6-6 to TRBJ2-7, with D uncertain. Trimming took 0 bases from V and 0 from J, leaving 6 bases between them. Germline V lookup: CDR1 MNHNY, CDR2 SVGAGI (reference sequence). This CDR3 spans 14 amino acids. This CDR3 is CASSYSASSYEQYF. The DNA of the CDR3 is TGTGCCAGCAGTTACTCCGCCTCCTCCTACGAGCAGTACTTC.